The clone carrying this T cell receptor beta chain was detected many times. Treatment here: PENTA 11 planned treatment interruption arm or continuous ART arm. The data were obtained in a study of HIV-infected children after antiretroviral therapy interruption. A 3' RACE protocol on RNA, with unique molecular identifiers, produced the TCR library. A single record per CDR3 protein comes from TCRdb applying MiXCR to the 3' RACE reads. The sample has under 50,000 distinct CDR3 sequences; around 4.1% are singletons. The V gene's germline CDR1 is SGHTA and CDR2 FQGNSA. Trimming left V 5 bases short and J 2 bases short, with 12 bases between. The CDR3 runs to 14 residues.

This clonotype was sampled from a pool of human donors with HIV. This material consisted of CD45RA+ CD4+ T cells from PBMCs, pooled from several time points, taken from a donor given antiretroviral therapy, either interrupted or continuous. Documented subset: naive CD4+ CD45RA+ CD45RO- T cells. The genes are TRBV7-2 and TRBJ1-1, with D possibly TRBD1 on 5 matching bases. DNA of the CDR3: TGTGCCAGCAGCCTTGGACACGTCAACACTGAAGCTTTCTTT. Translation gives CASSLGHVNTEAFF.